These T cell receptor beta chains were read from a single sample in a study of shared clonotypes between healthy human individuals. Clones were sequenced by immunoSEQ multiplex PCR, and TCRdb holds only the in-frame ones, with some missing. The data contain more than 400,000 clones, 70% to 85% of them seen just once; the ten biggest clones take up approximately 12%. The source material was PBMCs. The receptors were sampled from a woman aged 40 to 50 in good health. Some clones in this sample may be carry-over from other donors' samples. CDR3s include the opening cysteine and the closing phenylalanine or tryptophan. A D gene is named only where the DNA matches it firmly. Size tells how often a clone was seen (once, few, many) or the class of an expanded clone, and some rows leave it out.

-	TRBV27	TRBD2	TRBJ2-1	CASSPGQREVDNEQFF	TGTGCCAGCAGTCCTGGGCAGCGGGAGGTCGACAATGAGCAGTTCTTC
once	TRBV9	TRBD1	TRBJ2-7	CASTPGTGPYEQYF	TGTGCCAGCACCCCCGGGACAGGCCCCTACGAGCAGTACTTC
-	TRBV5-1	-	TRBJ2-1	CASSLGQGRFSEQFF	TGCGCCAGCAGCTTAGGACAAGGAAGGTTTAGTGAGCAGTTCTTC
once	TRBV2	-	TRBJ1-2	CASSESSQGFYGYTF	TGTGCCAGCAGTGAGTCATCCCAGGGCTTCTATGGCTACACCTTC
-	TRBV7-2	-	TRBJ2-7	CASSLEPTTTYEQYF	TGTGCCAGCAGCTTGGAACCGACAACCACCTACGAGCAGTACTTC
-	TRBV27	-	TRBJ2-7	CASSPFDSYEQYF	TGTGCCAGCAGTCCTTTCGACAGCTACGAGCAGTACTTC
-	TRBV7-9	TRBD2	TRBJ2-3	CASSPREGSTQYF	TGTGCCAGCAGCCCACGGGAGGGGTCTACGCAGTATTTT
few	TRBV29-1	TRBD1	TRBJ1-5	CSAQTGGDQPQHF	TGCAGCGCCCAGACAGGGGGGGATCAGCCCCAGCATTTT
-	TRBV6-5	-	TRBJ1-2	CASSYLEAMGPGGYTF	TGTGCCAGCAGTTATCTCGAGGCGATGGGCCCAGGGGGCTACACCTTC
-	TRBV19	-	TRBJ2-3	CASTQGGDTQYF	TGTGCCAGTACCCAGGGCGGAGATACGCAGTATTTT
-	TRBV28	-	TRBJ2-3	CASSLMTAVTDTQYF	TGTGCCAGCAGCCTAATGACAGCAGTCACAGATACGCAGTATTTT
-	TRBV7-3	-	TRBJ2-5	CASSLVGLAETQYF	TGTGCCAGCAGCTTAGTGGGACTTGCCGAGACCCAGTACTTC
-	TRBV27	-	TRBJ1-3	CASSSGAGNTIYF	TGTGCCAGCAGTTCGGGAGCTGGAAACACCATATATTTT
-	TRBV2	TRBD2	TRBJ2-1	CASSSGLAGASSYNEQFF	TGTGCCAGCAGTTCGGGACTAGCGGGAGCGAGCTCCTACAATGAGCAGTTCTTC
-	TRBV29-1	-	TRBJ2-7	CSVEVGLGEQYF	TGCAGCGTTGAAGTTGGGCTCGGCGAGCAGTACTTC
-	TRBV30	-	TRBJ2-7	CAWGDGSYEQYF	TGTGCCTGGGGCGACGGCTCCTACGAGCAGTACTTC
few	TRBV11-2	-	TRBJ1-1	CASSLDRRREAFF	TGTGCCAGCAGCTTAGATCGGCGGAGGGAAGCTTTCTTT
-	TRBV20-1	-	TRBJ2-7	CSASGPLEQYF	TGCAGTGCTAGTGGCCCCCTCGAGCAGTACTTC
many	TRBV5-1	TRBD1	TRBJ1-2	CASSVGGTGRNYGYTF	TGCGCCAGCAGTGTTGGAGGGACAGGAAGAAACTATGGCTACACCTTC
-	TRBV28	-	TRBJ2-1	CASSSPGPSNEQFF	TGTGCCAGCAGTTCCCCGGGACCCTCGAATGAGCAGTTCTTC
-	TRBV14	-	TRBJ2-7	CASSQGTRAVLKGSYEQYF	TGTGCCAGCAGCCAAGGTACCCGGGCCGTTCTGAAGGGTTCCTACGAGCAGTACTTC
once	TRBV5-4	TRBD1	TRBJ1-2	CASSLETGVGGYTF	TGTGCCAGCAGCTTGGAGACAGGGGTCGGAGGCTACACCTTC
-	TRBV6-5	-	TRBJ2-3	CATSHPITDTQYF	TGTGCCACCAGCCATCCTATCACAGATACGCAGTATTTT
-	TRBV5-6	-	TRBJ2-7	CASSLAQGYEQYF	TGTGCCAGCAGCTTGGCGCAGGGGTACGAGCAGTACTTC
many	TRBV10-3	-	TRBJ2-2	CAIMSGNTGELFF	TGTGCCATCATGTCAGGGAACACCGGGGAGCTGTTTTTT
-	TRBV7-2	-	TRBJ1-4	CASSPQRGGEKLFF	TGTGCCAGCAGCCCGCAGAGGGGTGGTGAAAAACTGTTTTTT
-	TRBV4-1	-	TRBJ2-2	CASSQEWGDTSTGELFF	TGCGCCAGCAGCCAAGAATGGGGAGACACTTCCACCGGGGAGCTGTTTTTT
few	TRBV7-9	-	TRBJ1-2	CASSFNYGYTF	TGTGCCAGCAGCTTTAACTATGGCTACACCTTC
few	TRBV6-1	TRBD1	TRBJ2-2	CASSVSTGTGGELFF	TGTGCCAGCAGTGTGTCGACAGGGACAGGCGGGGAGCTGTTTTTT
-	TRBV6-5	-	TRBJ1-1	CASRLRTDPAAFF	TGTGCCAGCAGACTACGGACGGACCCTGCGGCTTTCTTT
-	TRBV5-4	TRBD1	TRBJ2-1	CASSSAGTGGNEQFF	TGTGCCAGCAGCTCCGCCGGGACAGGGGGCAATGAGCAGTTCTTC
-	TRBV4-1	-	TRBJ1-2	CASSQGWTDNYGYTF	TGCGCCAGCAGCCAAGGATGGACAGATAACTATGGCTACACCTTC
-	TRBV9	TRBD2	TRBJ2-1	CASSPETSGRGNEQFF	TGTGCCAGCAGCCCCGAGACTAGCGGGAGAGGCAATGAGCAGTTCTTC
-	TRBV19	TRBD2	TRBJ2-7	CASSMRGGHEQYF	TGTGCCAGTAGTATGCGGGGAGGGCACGAGCAGTACTTC
-	TRBV6-4	TRBD2	TRBJ2-2	CASSLAGAPPGELFF	TGTGCCAGCAGCCTAGCGGGGGCCCCCCCCGGGGAGCTGTTTTTT
-	TRBV28	-	TRBJ2-7	CASSLSSEVSYEQYF	TGTGCCAGCAGTTTATCGTCAGAAGTATCCTACGAGCAGTACTTC
-	TRBV4-1	-	TRBJ2-5	CASSQDTTKYF	TGCGCCAGCAGCCAAGACACAACTAAGTACTTC
-	TRBV11-2	TRBD1	TRBJ2-2	CASSFKDRGNTGELFF	TGTGCCAGCAGCTTTAAGGACAGGGGGAACACCGGGGAGCTGTTTTTT
-	TRBV9	-	TRBJ2-3	CASSVFGWDTDTQYF	TGTGCCAGCAGCGTATTTGGTTGGGACACAGATACGCAGTATTTT
-	TRBV19	-	TRBJ2-2	CASSRQGANTGELFF	TGTGCCAGTAGTCGCCAGGGTGCGAACACCGGGGAGCTGTTTTTT
-	TRBV19	-	TRBJ2-7	CASSIVHDYEQYF	TGTGCCAGTAGTATAGTTCACGACTACGAGCAGTACTTC
-	TRBV19	TRBD1	TRBJ2-5	CASRPRGQIQETQYF	TGTGCCAGTAGGCCTCGGGGACAGATACAAGAGACCCAGTACTTC
-	TRBV7-2	-	TRBJ2-5	CASRRGSAPETQYF	TGTGCCAGTAGACGGGGTTCCGCGCCAGAGACCCAGTACTTC
-	TRBV11-2	-	TRBJ2-2	CASSSRQNTGELFF	TGTGCCAGCAGCTCCCGACAAAACACCGGGGAGCTGTTTTTT
-	TRBV28	TRBD1	TRBJ1-5	CASSLATGGGSNQPQHF	TGTGCCAGCAGTTTAGCGACAGGGGGCGGGAGCAATCAGCCCCAGCATTTT
-	TRBV27	-	TRBJ1-5	CASSLSFGDFSNQPQHF	TGTGCCAGCAGTTTATCGTTCGGGGACTTTAGCAATCAGCCCCAGCATTTT
-	TRBV10-3	-	TRBJ1-4	CAISETDGSNEKLFF	TGTGCCATCAGTGAGACGGACGGATCTAATGAAAAACTGTTTTTT
once	TRBV6-5	-	TRBJ2-7	CASSETLAGYEQYF	TGTGCCAGCAGTGAGACCCTGGCAGGGTACGAGCAGTACTTC
-	TRBV28	-	TRBJ2-3	CASSFHSRTGTQYF	TGTGCCAGCAGTTTCCACAGCCGCACAGGTACGCAGTATTTT